These 20 T cell receptor beta chains originate from one sample sequenced in a study of blood T cell repertoires in COVID-19 (dated by TCRdb to the early 2020s). Libraries came from the immunoSEQ multiplex PCR assay. TCRdb holds this immuneACCESS table with in-frame rearrangements only. Some clones are missing; in checked studies, unresolved V genes explain under half, and the rest has no known cause. In this sample the table shows 95,000 to 100,000 clones, around 87% of which occur a single time. Together, the top ten hold 11% of the sample. Sequencing was done on a sample of peripheral blood. Source of these receptors: a woman in her 30s with acute or convalescent COVID-19.

The CDR3 loop is CASSVEQAALYGGYTF. CDR3 bases: TGTGCCAGCAGCGTAGAACAGGCTGCCCTCTATGGAGGCTACACCTTC. The chain combines TRBV9 with TRBJ1-2; tentative D call: TRBD1 (5 bases). The CDR3 has 16 residues. Trimming took 0 bases from V and 8 from J, leaving 20 bases between them. Germline V CDR1 and CDR2: SGDLS, YYNGEE.

This clone was seen a handful of times. V usage is TRBV24-1 and J usage is TRBJ2-2; 9 nucleotides agree with TRBD1. This CDR3 is built from 16 residues. V shed 5 bases, J shed 1 base, and the junction held 4 bases outside the gene matches. Looked up from germline, CDR1 is KGHDR and CDR2 is SFDVKD. The CDR3 here is CATSAAGQGNTGELFF. For the CDR3, the DNA is TGTGCCACCAGTGCGGCGGGACAGGGGAACACCGGGGAGCTGTTTTTT.

The chain combines TRBV6-5 with TRBJ2-3; D perhaps matches TRBD1 (6 bases). Trimming left V 2 bases short and J 1 base short, with 13 bases between. The germline gives CDR1 MNHEY, CDR2 SVGAGI. CDR3 size: 16 residues. CDR3 sequence reads: CASSYGQGSGTDTQYF. The CDR3, as DNA: TGTGCCAGCAGTTACGGGCAGGGGTCTGGCACAGATACGCAGTATTTT.

The chain recombines TRBV18 with TRBJ1-3; 7 bases map to TRBD1. The length of the CDR3 is 17 residues. Per germline, CDR1 KGHSH and CDR2 LQKENI. Trimming removed 2 bases from V and 0 bases from J; junction bases left unmatched: 7. The CDR3 nucleotides are TGTGCCAGCTCACCATTAGGGGGCCGAATCTCTGGAAACACCATATATTTT. It yields the protein CASSPLGGRISGNTIYF.

In DNA, the CDR3 is TGTGCCAGCAGTGCGCAGGGATTCGGCTACACCTTC. Amino acids: CASSAQGFGYTF. J is TRBJ1-2 and V is TRBV27; maybe TRBD1 (5 bases). Trimming stripped 5 bases from V and 8 bases from J, with 12 bases between. Germline V CDR1 and CDR2: MNHEY, SMNVEV (reference sequence). The CDR3 extends over 12 amino acids.

The CDR3 spells CASSDWPANYGYTF. CDR3 coding DNA: TGTGCCAGCAGTGACTGGCCAGCTAACTATGGCTACACCTTC. The chain has TRBV6-4 and TRBJ1-2; no clear D. The CDR3 has 14 residues. Germline assignment: CDR1 MRHNA and CDR2 SNTAGT. Trimming shortened V by 1 base and J by 0 bases, and 6 bases separated the two germline ends.

On this clone itself: Other DNA sequences in the same sample also yield this CDR3. The chain links TRBV9 to TRBJ1-5; D ambiguous. Germline loops: CDR1 SGDLS, CDR2 YYNGEE. Trimming stripped 0 bases from V and 3 bases from J, with 7 bases between. This CDR3 region has 14 residues. CDR3 amino acids: CASSVGTVNQPQHF. The CDR3, as DNA: TGTGCCAGCAGCGTAGGTACAGTCAATCAGCCCCAGCATTTT.

This chain uses TRBV7-8 with TRBJ1-3, with 8 bases matching TRBD1. Trimming took 3 bases from V and 5 from J; bases not matched to a gene: 6. The CDR3 is 15 residues long. Germline loops: CDR1 SGHVS, CDR2 FQNEAQ. The CDR3 protein is CASSLDRTGRNTIYF. The CDR3 DNA sequence: TGTGCCAGCAGCTTGGACCGGACAGGGCGAAACACCATATATTTT.

The V call is TRBV2, the J call TRBJ2-4, with D maybe TRBD1 (6 bases). V was cut by 5 bases and J by 5 bases, with 10 bases left in between. The CDR3 spans 13 residues. Germline V gene data show CDR1 as SNHLY and CDR2 as FYNNEI. This chain's CDR3 is CASSRDKENIQYF. In nucleotides, the CDR3 is TGTGCCAGCAGTCGGGACAAGGAAAACATTCAGTACTTC.

This chain joins TRBV11-2 and TRBJ2-1; 8 positions agree with TRBD2. J lost 2 bases, V lost 7 bases, and 7 bases had no gene match. This CDR3 comprises 15 residues. Germline CDR1 reads SGHAT; CDR2 reads FQNNGV. CDR3 DNA: TGTGCCAGCACCTTTTCGGGGGGGCCCTACAATGAGCAGTTCTTC. The encoded protein is CASTFSGGPYNEQFF.

The CDR3 DNA sequence: TGTGCCAGCAGTTCCAACAGCTATGGCTACACCTTC. Protein: CASSSNSYGYTF. The genes are TRBV6-6 and TRBJ1-2; D remains unclear. The germline CDR1 and CDR2 sequences are MNHNY and SVGAGI (reference sequence). Trimming removed 4 bases from V and 4 bases from J, with 7 bases in between. This CDR3 has 12 amino acids.

The chain carries TRBV27 and TRBJ1-2, with 11 bases identical to TRBD1. Unmatched junction bases numbered 6, after V lost 5 bases and J lost 4 bases. CDR3 length: 15 amino acids. The V gene's germline CDR1 is MNHEY and CDR2 SMNVEV (reference sequence). Here the CDR3 reads CASSRGTGGFYGYTF. For the CDR3, the DNA is TGTGCCAGCAGTCGAGGGACAGGGGGATTCTATGGCTACACCTTC.

The chain uses TRBV18 and TRBJ2-7; 7 bases map to TRBD1. V was pared by 3 bases and J by 2 bases, with 4 bases of the junction left unmatched. Germline V gene lookup returns CDR1 KGHSH and CDR2 LQKENI. This CDR3 has 14 residues. The CDR3 nucleotides read TGTGCCAGCTCACCGGGACAGCCCCCCTACGAGCAGTACTTC. Protein: CASSPGQPPYEQYF.

The genes are TRBV5-1 and TRBJ2-3; weak D call: TRBD2 (7 bases). The V gene's germline CDR1 is SGHRS and CDR2 YFSETQ. The CDR3 covers 18 residues. The V end lost 4 bases, the J end lost 6 bases, and 27 bases lay between the germline ends. The CDR3: CASSPWAGQGTMGDTQYF. The DNA for the CDR3 is TGCGCCAGCAGCCCCTGGGCCGGCCAGGGGACTATGGGGGATACGCAGTATTTT.

The gene calls are TRBV5-6 and TRBJ2-7; D uncertain. Trimming took off 0 bases at V and 0 bases at J, with 7 bases between the two ends. The CDR3 consists of 14 residues. In germline, CDR1 is SGHDT, CDR2 YYEEEE. The CDR3 sequence: CASSLVSSSYEQYF. The DNA of the CDR3 is TGTGCCAGCAGCTTGGTCTCCAGCTCCTACGAGCAGTACTTC.

This clone was seen only a few times. For the CDR3, the DNA is TGTGCCAGCAGCGTAGCCCAGTACTACAATGAGCAGTTCTTC. This sequence encodes CASSVAQYYNEQFF. V is TRBV9 and J is TRBJ2-1; D remains unclear. V was shortened by 0 bases and J by 3 bases, with 7 bases between the two germline ends. This CDR3 is built from 14 residues. Germline V CDR1 and CDR2: SGDLS, YYNGEE.

The genes are TRBV6-5 and TRBJ2-3; TRBD1 matches at 7 bases. The length of the CDR3 is 15 residues. V was clipped by 10 bases and J by 0 bases; unmatched bases: 10. Per the germline V gene, CDR1 is MNHEY and CDR2 is SVGAGI. For the CDR3, the DNA is TGTGCCACCCTCCCGGCAGGGGGAAGCACAGATACGCAGTATTTT. Its protein product is CATLPAGGSTDTQYF.

This clone was seen once. The chain joins TRBV6-5 to TRBJ2-1; D might be TRBD2 (6 bases). The CDR3 has 14 residues. The ends were cut back, 10 bases at V and 3 bases at J, with 16 bases in the middle. Germline-derived CDR1 and CDR2 are MNHEY and SVGAGI. The CDR3 loop is CAIRGLGDYNEQFF. CDR3 DNA: TGTGCCATCCGGGGGTTAGGGGACTACAATGAGCAGTTCTTC.

The chain joins TRBV9 to TRBJ1-1; 10 bases are shared with TRBD1. The CDR3 sequence is 16 residues long. Per germline, CDR1 SGDLS and CDR2 YYNGEE. V dropped 1 base and J dropped 4; count of bases not matched to a gene: 7. Here the CDR3 reads CASSVHDGTGVTEAFF. CDR3 nucleotides: TGTGCCAGCAGCGTACACGACGGGACAGGGGTCACTGAAGCTTTCTTT.

Only one count was recorded for this clone. The chain recombines TRBV4-1 with TRBJ1-2; D is unresolved. Trimming removed 0 bases from V and 1 base from J, with 6 bases in between. The V gene's germline CDR1 is MGHRA and CDR2 YSYEKL. The length of the CDR3 is 14 residues. The CDR3 loop reads CASSQEEINYGYTF. CDR3 nucleotides: TGCGCCAGCAGCCAAGAAGAGATTAACTATGGCTACACCTTC.